The present T cell receptor (beta chain) was sequenced within a study of cytomegalovirus exposure and HLA in healthy donors. Notes on the study in general: Researchers catalogued about 150 TCR beta chains as cytomegalovirus-associated. Immune exposure was documented only through CMV serostatus.

Primers included in the PCR were 60 Vbeta and 13 Jbeta primers. In the authors' methods: Per a later analysis, the number of unique TCR beta chains was about 78 million, of which 9 million to 12 million were shared. Data came from immunoSEQ multiplex PCR; TCRdb stores just in-frame clones and leaves some out. D and trimming were read from the DNA, whereas the V and J calls and clone size are those reported in that table. The data contain about 99,000 clones, under 85% of them seen just once; the ten biggest clones take up roughly 3.9%. V was cut by 1 base and J by 3 bases, with 10 bases left in between. Germline CDR1 and CDR2: MNHEY and SMNVEV (reference sequence). CDR3 size: 15 residues. As regards this clone: The antigen is not known.

This clonotype originated in a man in his fifties or sixties in good health and CMV-seropositive. This rearrangement joins TRBV27 to TRBJ1-5; D not resolved. Material for sequencing was PBMCs. CDR3 DNA: TGTGCCAGCAGTTTATTTCGCGGGTCCAATCAGCCCCAGCATTTT. The encoded protein is CASSLFRGSNQPQHF.